This record concerns one TCR beta chain sequence. This record belongs to a study of blood T cell repertoires in COVID-19. Authors' processing steps: Nucleated cell counts were estimated from reference gene primer amplification. Repertoires were generated with immunoSEQ multiplex PCR, while TCRdb's copy carries only in-frame clones and drops some. That table is the source of V, J and clone size, and D and trimming were worked out from the DNA. The profile covers 110,000 to 150,000 clones, with 80% to 90% appearing a single time and approximately 3% taken by the ten largest. V lost 0 bases to trimming and J lost 1 base; unmatched junction nucleotides: 4. Germline V gene data show CDR1 as MNHEY and CDR2 as SVGEGT. The CDR3 spans 17 residues.

Sequencing was carried out using peripheral blood. The chain links TRBV6-2 or TRBV6-3 to TRBJ2-3; 10 bases map to TRBD2. The receptor's source is a woman between 55 and 75 years old with active COVID-19. CDR3 DNA sequence: TGTGCCAGCAGTTACTCCCTAGCGGGAGTGGGCACAGATACGCAGTATTTT. Translation gives CASSYSLAGVGTDTQYF.